Presented here are 20 T cell receptor beta chains from one specimen sequenced in a study of T cells after yellow fever vaccination. TCRdb called the 5' RACE reads again in MiXCR, with one record for every CDR3 protein. In the table there are roughly 150,000 distinct CDR3 sequences, under 7% of which are singletons. The source was CD4+ T cells sorted from PBMCs, collected 10 days after the yellow fever booster vaccination. These receptors originate from a young man who received the YFV17D yellow fever vaccine.

This clonotype occurred many times. This chain connects TRBV5-1 to TRBJ2-7; 8 nucleotides line up with TRBD1. The CDR3 is 16 amino acids. V trimming: 4 bases; J trimming: 2 bases; junction bases outside the gene matches: 11. Germline V gives CDR1 SGHRS, CDR2 YFSETQ. Written as DNA, the CDR3 is TGCGCCAGCAGCCCAGAGACAGGGGTGCACCCCTACGAGCAGTACTTC. Amino acid sequence: CASSPETGVHPYEQYF.

To note about this clonotype: Being one base from a much bigger clone, this may be a read error. The V gene is TRBV7-6, the J gene TRBJ1-4; 8 bases align to TRBD1. Germline V lookup: CDR1 SGHVS, CDR2 FNYEAQ. CDR3 length: 14 residues. Here the CDR3 reads CASSFRTGPENLFF. CDR3 DNA sequence: TGTGCCAGCAGCTTCCGGACAGGGCCCGAAAACCTGTTTTTT.

This clonotype showed up many times. The chain links TRBV10-3 to TRBJ2-3; 7 nucleotides line up with TRBD2. The CDR3 has 14 residues. The J segment lost 7 bases and the V segment lost 6 bases, leaving 10 bases of the junction unmatched. Germline V CDR1 and CDR2: ENHRY, SYGVKD. The CDR3 coding sequence is TGTGCCATCAGGGGCGAGCGGGGAGAATATACGCAGTATTTT. This encodes CAIRGERGEYTQYF.

This clonotype came up many times. CDR3 coding DNA: TGTGCCAGCAGCTTAGGGAATTCGGAGACCCAGTACTTC. It yields the protein CASSLGNSETQYF. The chain has TRBV7-8 and TRBJ2-5, with D unresolved. Germline values: CDR1 SGHVS, CDR2 FQNEAQ. This CDR3 comprises 13 residues. V lost 1 base and J 5 bases, leaving 8 bases between the germline ends.

This clonotype was seen more than once but under ten times. The V call is TRBV24-1, the J call TRBJ1-2; weak D call: TRBD1 (6 bases). V lost 3 bases to trimming and J lost 2 bases, with 12 bases between them. The CDR3 spans 15 residues. The V gene's germline CDR1 is KGHDR and CDR2 SFDVKD. CDR3 residues: CATSDATGRNYGYTF. The CDR3 coding sequence is TGTGCCACCAGTGATGCGACAGGCCGAAACTATGGCTACACCTTC.

This clonotype was observed many times. V gene TRBV7-9 combines with J gene TRBJ1-1; D remains ambiguous. V shed 2 bases and J shed 3 bases, with 4 bases lying between them. From germline, CDR1 is SEHNR and CDR2 FQNEAQ (reference sequence). This CDR3 comprises 12 residues. This CDR3 is CASSLRDTEAFF. The CDR3 bases are TGTGCCAGCAGCTTACGGGACACTGAAGCTTTCTTT.

This clonotype was seen repeatedly, ten times or more. This chain connects TRBV5-1 to TRBJ2-6; no reliable D call. Trimming left V 2 bases short and J 0 bases short, with 6 bases between. This CDR3 contains 15 residues. CDR1 SGHRS and CDR2 YFSETQ come from the germline V gene. The CDR3 DNA reads TGCGCCAGCAGCTTATCTCTCTCTGGGGCCAACGTCCTGACTTTC. This translates into CASSLSLSGANVLTF.

This clonotype came up a few times. CDR3 protein: CASSRMPQEMNTGELFF. The CDR3 nucleotides read TGCGCCAGCAGCAGGATGCCACAGGAGATGAACACCGGGGAGCTGTTTTTT. The genes are TRBV5-1 and TRBJ2-2, with D maybe TRBD1 (5 bases). Trimming removed 4 bases at V and 1 base at J, with 17 bases between. The germline gives CDR1 SGHRS, CDR2 YFSETQ. This CDR3 is 17 amino acids long. Combining the CDR3 with reference TRBV5-1 and TRBJ2-2 gives the whole variable domain KAGVTQTPRYLIKTRGQQVTLSCSPISGHRSVSWYQQTPGQGLQFLFEYFSETQRNKGNFPGRFSGRQFSNSRSEMNVSTLELGDSALYLCASSRMPQEMNTGELFFGEGSRLTVL.

Ten or more counts support this clonotype. The V gene is TRBV7-2, the J gene TRBJ2-7; no firm D call. With 4 bases removed from V and 1 base from J, the gap between germline ends came to 11 bases. The CDR3 is made up of 14 amino acids. Germline-derived CDR1 and CDR2 are SGHTA and FQGNSA. CDR3: CASSWSLVSYEQYF. The CDR3 region has the DNA TGTGCCAGCAGCTGGTCCCTGGTATCCTACGAGCAGTACTTC.

Only a few counts were recorded for this clonotype. The chain combines TRBV4-3 with TRBJ1-5; no firm D call. The CDR3 sequence is 13 residues long. Germline CDR1 and CDR2: LGHNA and YSLEER. Trimming removed 0 bases from V and 9 bases from J, with 9 bases in between. CDR3 protein: CASSQERVTPQHF. Written as DNA, the CDR3 is TGCGCCAGCAGCCAAGAAAGGGTCACGCCCCAGCATTTT.

This clonotype was seen only a few times. The chain recombines TRBV5-1 with TRBJ2-7; 10 nucleotides match TRBD1. CDR1 is SGHRS and CDR2 is YFSETQ in the germline V gene. The ends lost 4 bases at V and 7 bases at J; junction bases unmatched: 8. The CDR3 is 14 amino acids. CDR3 loop: CASSAGQGTGEQYF. The CDR3 nucleotides read TGCGCCAGCAGCGCGGGACAGGGGACGGGGGAGCAGTACTTC.

The chain has TRBV5-6 and TRBJ1-2; 11 positions agree with TRBD1. V gave up 0 bases and J gave up 4 bases; unmatched junction bases: 5. CDR1 and CDR2 (germline): SGHDT, YYEEEE. CDR3 length: 16 residues. The CDR3 spells CASSLGDRGNTYGYTF. CDR3 DNA: TGTGCCAGCAGCTTGGGGGACAGGGGGAATACCTATGGCTACACCTTC.

This chain links TRBV11-2 with TRBJ1-4; D call uncertain. Looked up from germline, CDR1 is SGHAT and CDR2 is FQNNGV. The length of the CDR3 is 14 residues. Trimming pared 0 bases from V and 9 bases from J, leaving 11 bases between. In nucleotides, the CDR3 is TGTGCCAGCAGCTTAGATTGGACGGCCCAAAAACTGTTTTTT. Translated, it gives CASSLDWTAQKLFF.

This clonotype came up many times. The rearrangement uses TRBV6-2 or TRBV6-3 and TRBJ2-2; a weak D match, TRBD2 (6 bases). V gave up 0 bases and J gave up 11 bases, with 10 bases separating them. The CDR3 is 13 residues long. Per germline, CDR1 MNHEY and CDR2 SVGEGT. This chain's CDR3 is CASSYSPGLELFF. CDR3 DNA: TGTGCCAGCAGTTACTCACCGGGACTCGAGCTGTTTTTT.

This clonotype was recorded at least ten times. The V call is TRBV20-1, the J call TRBJ2-1; D perhaps matches TRBD1 (6 bases). Germline assignment: CDR1 DFQATT and CDR2 SNEGSKA (reference sequence). The germline V and J ends were trimmed by 3 bases and 8 bases, with 14 bases remaining between them. The CDR3 extends over 13 amino acids. DNA for the CDR3: TGCAGTGCTAGCAGGGGCGTTGGGGATGAGCAGTTCTTC. It translates to CSASRGVGDEQFF.

The sample holds many counts of this clonotype. The chain couples TRBV5-1 to TRBJ2-7; D is undetermined. Trimming took 2 bases from V and 5 from J, leaving 11 bases between them. The CDR3 is 13 amino acids. Germline CDR1 is SGHRS and CDR2 is YFSETQ. The CDR3 DNA sequence: TGCGCCAGCAGCTTCGCGCACTCGAACGAGCAGTACTTC. It is translated as CASSFAHSNEQYF.

There are many counts of this clonotype. The chain carries TRBV19 and TRBJ2-1; 12 bases map to TRBD2. This CDR3 comprises 15 residues. Germline V lookup: CDR1 LNHDA, CDR2 SQIVND (reference sequence). The J segment lost 4 bases and the V segment lost 5 bases, leaving 3 bases of the junction unmatched. CDR3 bases: TGTGCCAGTAGTCGACTAGCGGGAGTTTACAATGAGCAGTTCTTC. Translated, it gives CASSRLAGVYNEQFF.

This clonotype occurred many times. The chain recombines TRBV7-2 with TRBJ1-1; TRBD1 agrees at 9 bases. V shed 5 bases and J 6 bases; nucleotides not matched to a gene: 7. The CDR3 length is 14 residues. Germline V gene data show CDR1 as SGHTA and CDR2 as FQGNSA. CDR3 sequence (DNA): TGTGCCAGCAGCCTACCCAGACAGGGGGCTGAAGCTTTCTTT. Translating gives CASSLPRQGAEAFF.

A few counts support this clonotype. The chain links TRBV12-3 or TRBV12-4 to TRBJ1-5; D remains ambiguous. The CDR3 consists of 12 residues. Trimming removed 5 bases from V and 5 bases from J, with 7 bases in between. The CDR3 sequence: CASSVGYQPQHF. CDR3 sequence (DNA): TGTGCCAGCAGTGTCGGATATCAGCCCCAGCATTTT.

This clonotype appeared many times. The gene calls are TRBV5-1 and TRBJ2-3; possible D gene TRBD2, 6 bases. Between the trimmed V and J ends, which lost 4 bases and 5 bases, there was a span of 14 bases. The CDR3 sequence is 14 residues long. Germline loops: CDR1 SGHRS, CDR2 YFSETQ. CDR3 nucleotides: TGCGCCAGCAGCAAGGGACTGGAGGTAGATACGCAGTATTTT. It translates to CASSKGLEVDTQYF.